This TCR beta chain was recovered during a study of blood T cell repertoires in COVID-19. Across the whole study: Spain, Italy and the United States supplied samples that represented acute and convalescent COVID-19. Nucleic acid was either cDNA or gDNA, and it came from T cells, B-cell-depleted T cells, or PBMCs.

V was pared by 1 base and J by 4 bases, with 4 bases of the junction left unmatched. The germline gives CDR1 SGHTA, CDR2 FQGNSA. CDR3 length equals 14 residues. Original data processing: Nucleated cell counts were estimated from reference gene primer amplification. The repertoire was sequenced with immunoSEQ multiplex PCR; TCRdb's copy has only in-frame clones and lacks some. The V and J calls and the clone size are those of that table, but D and trimming were determined from the DNA. This sample yields roughly 200,000 clones, of which roughly 91% are seen a single time; about 7% belongs to the top ten.

The TCR originated in a man between 25 and 39 years old in a cohort exposed to, infected with or recovered from COVID-19 (not recorded which). Sequencing used PBMCs or T cells enriched from blood (not recorded which). The chain couples TRBV7-2 to TRBJ2-7, with 7 bases matching TRBD1. The CDR3 protein is CASSLDGTVYEQYF. The CDR3 DNA reads as TGTGCCAGCAGCTTAGACGGGACAGTGTACGAGCAGTACTTC.